These 12 T cell receptor beta chains were all obtained from the same sample, sequenced in a study of blood T cell repertoires in COVID-19. Here immunoSEQ multiplex PCR was the method, and the copy in TCRdb shows in-frame clones only, minus some. The data contain roughly 100,000 clones, roughly four fifths of them singletons. Sequencing was carried out using peripheral blood. The receptors originated from a man between 60 and 75 years old with acute or convalescent COVID-19.

The chain links TRBV11-3 to TRBJ2-2, with 8 bases matching TRBD1. J was trimmed by 7 bases and V by 8 bases; bases with no gene match: 6. Germline V gives CDR1 SGHNT, CDR2 YENEEA. This CDR3 is built from 13 residues. The CDR3 loop is CASGQGAGGELFF. The CDR3 DNA sequence: TGTGCCAGCGGGCAGGGGGCAGGCGGGGAGCTGTTTTTT.

CDR3 protein: CASSSIRRQSTDTQYF. CDR3 bases: TGTGCCAGCAGCTCCATCCGGCGGCAAAGCACAGATACGCAGTATTTT. The chain couples TRBV11-2 to TRBJ2-3; D gene ambiguous. The CDR3 sequence is 16 residues long. In germline, CDR1 is SGHAT, CDR2 FQNNGV. The ends were cut back, 4 bases at V and 0 bases at J, with 14 bases in the middle. Filled out from reference TRBV11-2 and TRBJ2-3, the complete variable domain reads EAGVAQSPRYKIIEKRQSVAFWCNPISGHATLYWYQQILGQGPKLLIQFQNNGVVDDSQLPKDRFSAERLKGVDSTLKIQPAKLEDSAVYLCASSSIRRQSTDTQYFGPGTRLTVL.

The J gene is TRBJ1-5, the V gene TRBV7-9; 10 bases fit TRBD1. This CDR3 region has 14 residues. The germline V gene has CDR1 SEHNR and CDR2 FQNEAQ (reference sequence). The V gene end was trimmed by 5 bases and the J gene end by 7 bases; junction bases not matched to a gene: 5. The CDR3 reads CASSRGQGGQPQHF. CDR3 sequence (DNA): TGTGCCAGCAGCCGAGGACAGGGGGGACAGCCCCAGCATTTT.

This chain uses TRBV7-2 with TRBJ2-2, with 9 bases lining up with TRBD1. This CDR3 region has 15 residues. Germline trimming cut 6 bases from V and 6 bases from J; bases unmatched to any gene: 8. Germline-derived CDR1 and CDR2 are SGHTA and FQGNSA. CDR3 nucleotides: TGTGCCAGCAGACAGACAGGGGGAGCTTCCGGGGAGCTGTTTTTT. Its protein is CASRQTGGASGELFF.

The table lists this clone with a count of one. The chain has TRBV10-3 and TRBJ2-2; 8 nucleotides align to TRBD2. Germline V gene lookup returns CDR1 ENHRY and CDR2 SYGVKD. With V trimmed by 6 bases and J by 1 base, 4 bases remained unmatched. The CDR3 is 15 residues long. The CDR3 nucleotides read TGTGCCATCAGCTTAACTAGCGGGAACACCGGGGAGCTGTTTTTT. Protein product: CAISLTSGNTGELFF.

V gene TRBV4-3 combines with J gene TRBJ1-2; the match to TRBD1 covers 7 bases. The CDR3 has 15 residues. Looked up from germline, CDR1 is LGHNA and CDR2 is YSLEER. Trimming took 0 bases from V and 7 from J; bases not matched to a gene: 8. This CDR3 reads CASSQDTNRGFGYTF. CDR3 DNA sequence: TGCGCCAGCAGCCAAGATACTAACAGGGGTTTTGGCTACACCTTC.

The rearrangement uses TRBV7-3 and TRBJ2-3; the match to TRBD1 covers 7 bases. Trimming cost V 5 bases and J 4 bases; bases outside gene matches: 12. Germline V CDR1 and CDR2: SGHTA, FQGTGA. The CDR3 is made up of 16 amino acids. In DNA, the CDR3 is TGTGCCAGCAGCACCCGGGACAGTGGGGTAGCAGATACGCAGTATTTT. This encodes CASSTRDSGVADTQYF.

The chain recombines TRBV29-1 with TRBJ2-1, with a tentative D call TRBD2 (5 bases). The CDR3 is 16 residues long. The V and J ends lost 3 bases and 0 bases respectively, with 15 bases between them. Germline V gene sequence: CDR1 SQVTM, CDR2 ANQGSEA. The CDR3 nucleotides are TGCAGCGTTGACGCGTGGCGGAGGAGCTCCTACAATGAGCAGTTCTTC. Translation gives CSVDAWRRSSYNEQFF.

V gene TRBV7-9 combines with J gene TRBJ2-5; possibly TRBD2 for D (7 bases). The CDR3 totals 15 residues. V dropped 3 bases and J dropped 5 bases, with 16 bases sitting between them. Germline lookup yields CDR1 SEHNR and CDR2 FQNEAQ (reference sequence). For the CDR3, the DNA is TGTGCCAGCAGCTTGGGGGGGGGCCCGAAGGAGACCCAGTACTTC. This gives the protein CASSLGGGPKETQYF.

The V gene is TRBV30, the J gene TRBJ2-3, with 8 bases that match TRBD1. The J segment lost 0 bases and the V segment lost 4 bases, leaving 3 bases of the junction unmatched. The CDR3 is 14 amino acids. Germline CDR1 GTSNPN, CDR2 SVGIG (reference sequence). CDR3: CAWNRDRSTDTQYF. The CDR3 DNA is TGTGCCTGGAACCGGGACAGGAGCACAGATACGCAGTATTTT.

The rearrangement links TRBV7-3 to TRBJ2-2, with 7 bases matching TRBD2. Germline V gene sequence: CDR1 SGHTA, CDR2 FQGTGA. Trimming removed 2 bases from V and 4 bases from J; junction bases left unmatched: 4. The CDR3 consists of 15 residues. The CDR3 reads CASSLAGDGTGELFF. In DNA, the CDR3 is TGTGCCAGCAGCTTAGCGGGAGATGGCACCGGGGAGCTGTTTTTT.

Here the CDR3 DNA reads TGTGCCAGCAGCCTAGGGCTCGGGACTAGCGGGAGTTCGTACGAGCAGTACTTC. It encodes CASSLGLGTSGSSYEQYF. The gene calls are TRBV9 and TRBJ2-7, with 14 bases identical to TRBD2. The CDR3 is 18 residues long. Germline V gene data show CDR1 as SGDLS and CDR2 as YYNGEE. V was clipped by 4 bases and J by 4 bases; unmatched bases: 13.